These 26 T cell receptor beta chains were sequenced from one sample in a study of T-cell memory formation after mild COVID-19. TCRdb used MiXCR to reprocess the 5' RACE reads, holding one entry per CDR3 protein. The table lists 550,000 to 700,000 distinct CDR3 sequences, 18% of them singletons. Material for sequencing was PBMCs or a T cell subset sorted from them (not recorded which). The source is an adult woman who had mild COVID-19 (a few samples of this study predate the infection). Cell type and time point are not known.

The CDR3 spells CASSPRTSGRWVEQFF. In DNA, the CDR3 is TGTGCCAGCAGCCCACGGACTAGCGGGAGGTGGGTTGAGCAGTTCTTC. The J gene is TRBJ2-1, the V gene TRBV7-8, with 14 bases fitting TRBD2. Germline-derived CDR1 and CDR2 are SGHVS and FQNEAQ. CDR3 length: 16 residues. J lost 9 bases, V lost 5 bases, and 9 bases had no gene match. Filled out from reference TRBV7-8 and TRBJ2-1, the complete variable domain reads GAGVSQSPRYKVAKRGQDVALRCDPISGHVSLFWYQQALGQGPEFLTYFQNEAQLDKSGLPSDRFFAERPEGSVSTLKIQRTQQEDSAVYLCASSPRTSGRWVEQFFGPGTRLTVL.

V usage is TRBV12-3 or TRBV12-4 and J usage is TRBJ1-2, with TRBD1 as a possible D gene (6 bases). The CDR3 loop spans 13 amino acids. Trimming stripped 7 bases from V and 7 bases from J, with 16 bases between. The CDR3, as DNA: TGTGCCAGCAACAGGGACGGCCCTGGTGGCTACACCTTC. Protein: CASNRDGPGGYTF.

This clonotype was counted only a few times. The gene calls are TRBV20-1 and TRBJ2-1; D is ambiguous. Trimming stripped 3 bases from V and 7 bases from J, with 7 bases between. Germline V lookup: CDR1 DFQATT, CDR2 SNEGSKA (reference sequence). This CDR3 contains 11 residues. The DNA of the CDR3 is TGCAGTGCTAGTGAATCGAATGAGCAGTTCTTC. It encodes CSASESNEQFF.

At least ten counts were recorded for this clonotype. V gene TRBV3-1 combines with J gene TRBJ2-6; D uncertain. The CDR3 loop spans 14 amino acids. CDR1 and CDR2 (germline): LGHDT, YNNKEL (reference sequence). Trimming shortened V by 3 bases and J by 4 bases, and 7 bases separated the two germline ends. The CDR3 nucleotides are TGTGCCAGCAGCCAGGTCGGCGGGGCCAACGTCCTGACTTTC. This translates into CASSQVGGANVLTF.

Only a few counts were recorded for this clonotype. The chain recombines TRBV9 with TRBJ1-5, with TRBD1 as a possible D gene (5 bases). V dropped 0 bases and J dropped 6 bases, with 13 bases sitting between them. Germline CDR1 and CDR2: SGDLS and YYNGEE. CDR3 length equals 15 residues. CDR3 in DNA: TGTGCCAGCAGCGTAGGAGGGGAACCGGGTCAGCCCCAGCATTTT. Translated, it gives CASSVGGEPGQPQHF.

The chain recombines TRBV7-9 with TRBJ2-1; D ambiguous. Looked up from germline, CDR1 is SEHNR and CDR2 is FQNEAQ (reference sequence). This CDR3 contains 17 residues. Trimming pared 7 bases from V and 0 bases from J, leaving 19 bases between. CDR3 protein: CASIQVSAGRSYNEQFF. The CDR3 region has the DNA TGTGCCAGCATCCAAGTATCCGCTGGGCGCTCCTACAATGAGCAGTTCTTC.

The chain has TRBV6-5 and TRBJ2-7; D gene unclear. CDR3 size: 15 residues. V lost 0 bases, J lost 2 bases, and 11 bases lay in between. Germline CDR1 and CDR2: MNHEY and SVGAGI. CDR3 loop: CASSYSTVSTYEQYF. The CDR3 DNA reads TGTGCCAGCAGTTACTCGACGGTTTCAACCTACGAGCAGTACTTC.

This clonotype has a handful of counts. The chain is built from TRBV9 and TRBJ2-6; TRBD1 aligns across 7 bases. The V segment lost 0 bases and the J segment 2 bases; nucleotides outside the gene matches: 2. CDR3 length equals 16 residues. The germline CDR1 and CDR2 sequences are SGDLS and YYNGEE. Here the CDR3 DNA reads TGTGCCAGCAGCGTAGTAGGGGGCGCTGGGGCCAACGTCCTGACTTTC. Protein product: CASSVVGGAGANVLTF.

This clonotype has just a few counts. V usage is TRBV7-9 and J usage is TRBJ2-2; D is ambiguous. Trimming left V 5 bases short and J 6 bases short, with 28 bases between. The CDR3 is made up of 19 amino acids. Germline CDR1 and CDR2: SEHNR and FQNEAQ (reference sequence). CDR3 coding DNA: TGTGCCAGCAGCCCCCGTCCCTACGCAGGCCTCGAGGCACCCGGGGAGCTGTTTTTT. Translated, it gives CASSPRPYAGLEAPGELFF.

This chain uses TRBV9 with TRBJ2-6; D is unresolved. Trimming left V 5 bases short and J 1 base short, with 7 bases between. Germline V gene lookup returns CDR1 SGDLS and CDR2 YYNGEE. The CDR3 loop spans 14 amino acids. CDR3 bases: TGTGCCAGCAGTGCCCCATCTGGGGCCAACGTCCTGACTTTC. It encodes CASSAPSGANVLTF.

The chain uses TRBV7-6 and TRBJ2-1, with 12 bases that match TRBD2. CDR1 is SGHVS, CDR2 FNYEAQ, per germline. The CDR3 is 20 residues long. With 3 bases clipped from V and 5 bases from J, the junction kept 17 bases outside the gene matches. The CDR3 sequence: CASSFLIQARLAGDHNEQFF. The CDR3 region has the DNA TGTGCCAGCAGCTTTCTGATACAGGCGAGACTAGCGGGGGACCACAATGAGCAGTTCTTC. Full variable domain (outside the CDR3, taken from reference TRBV7-6 and TRBJ2-1): GAGVSQSPRYKVTKRGQDVALRCDPISGHVSLYWYRQALGQGPEFLTYFNYEAQQDKSGLPNDRFSAERPEGSISTLTIQRTEQRDSAMYRCASSFLIQARLAGDHNEQFFGPGTRLTVL.

This rearrangement joins TRBV11-3 to TRBJ2-7, with 9 positions matching TRBD1. Germline V gene lookup returns CDR1 SGHNT and CDR2 YENEEA. CDR3 length: 15 residues. Germline trimming cut 0 bases from V and 7 bases from J; bases unmatched to any gene: 7. CDR3: CASSLENRGLGEQYF. The CDR3 coding sequence is TGTGCCAGCAGCTTAGAAAACAGGGGGCTCGGAGAGCAGTACTTC.

The rearrangement uses TRBV12-3 or TRBV12-4 and TRBJ1-2; 7 bases agree with TRBD1. The J segment lost 6 bases and the V segment lost 6 bases, leaving 7 bases of the junction unmatched. The CDR3 is 13 residues long. In DNA, the CDR3 is TGTGCCAGCAGCCCGCAGGGGGGGGATGGCTACACCTTC. It is translated as CASSPQGGDGYTF.

In this sample, this clonotype turned up many times. The chain joins TRBV28 to TRBJ2-7; D call uncertain. The V gene lost 6 bases and the J gene lost 3 bases, with 15 bases spanning the gap. This CDR3 region has 14 residues. The germline CDR1 and CDR2 sequences are MDHEN and SYDVKM. The CDR3 nucleotides are TGTGCCAGCAGCCTCCTGCCAGTTCACTACGAGCAGTACTTC. Protein: CASSLLPVHYEQYF.

This clonotype was detected ten times or more. The junction departs from germline at one end; a sequencing error may be responsible. The chain carries TRBV2 and TRBJ2-7, with D uncertain. The CDR3 is made up of 13 amino acids. Germline V lookup: CDR1 SNHLY, CDR2 FYNNEI. This chain's CDR3 is CASCDRQIYEQYF. For the CDR3, the DNA is TGTGCCAGCTGTGATCGGCAGATCTACGAGCAGTACTTC. Drawing the rest from reference TRBV2 and TRBJ2-7, the complete variable domain is EPEVTQTPSHQVTQMGQEVILRCVPISNHLYFYWYRQILGQKVEFLVSFYNNEISEKSEIFDDQFSVERPDGSNFTLKIRSTKLEDSAMYFCASCDRQIYEQYFGPGTRLTVT.

This clonotype was counted a few times. The gene calls are TRBV29-1 and TRBJ2-7; TRBD2 agrees at 7 bases. The CDR3 spans 13 residues. Germline trimming cut 0 bases from V and 4 bases from J; bases unmatched to any gene: 3. Germline CDR1 SQVTM, CDR2 ANQGSEA. The CDR3 region is CSVEDSGGYEQYF. In DNA, the CDR3 is TGCAGCGTTGAAGATTCGGGAGGTTACGAGCAGTACTTC.

This clonotype has just a few counts. The chain joins TRBV12-3 or TRBV12-4 to TRBJ2-5, with 7 bases aligning to TRBD1. The CDR3 is made up of 14 amino acids. Trimming cost V 6 bases and J 3 bases; bases outside gene matches: 7. CDR3 sequence reads: CASSQGTAEETQYF. Written as DNA, the CDR3 is TGTGCCAGCAGCCAAGGGACAGCGGAAGAGACCCAGTACTTC.

The chain is built from TRBV6-5 and TRBJ2-7; a weak D match, TRBD1 (5 bases). The V and J ends lost 4 bases and 0 bases respectively, with 10 bases between them. The CDR3 loop spans 14 amino acids. CDR1 and CDR2 from the germline V gene are MNHEY and SVGAGI. As DNA, the CDR3 is TGTGCCAGCAGTTTGACAGCGAACTCCTACGAGCAGTACTTC. It yields the protein CASSLTANSYEQYF.

The V and J genes are TRBV7-3 and TRBJ2-2; D ambiguous. This CDR3 spans 16 amino acids. Trimming cost V 0 bases and J 1 base, with 9 bases left between them. Germline V gene sequence: CDR1 SGHTA, CDR2 FQGTGA. This chain's CDR3 is CASSLTSTMNTGELFF. The CDR3 region has the DNA TGTGCCAGCAGCTTAACGTCGACGATGAACACCGGGGAGCTGTTTTTT.

V usage is TRBV6-2 or TRBV6-3 and J usage is TRBJ2-2; no clear D gene. With 10 bases removed from V and 9 bases from J, the gap between germline ends came to 15 bases. Germline CDR1 is MNHEY and CDR2 is SVGEGT. This CDR3 contains 12 residues. CDR3 bases: TGTGCCACGTGTAGAACAGAATGGGAGCTGTTTTTT. Its translation: CATCRTEWELFF.

This clonotype occurred many times. V gene TRBV6-5 combines with J gene TRBJ2-2; TRBD1 aligns across 8 bases. The J segment lost 1 base and the V segment lost 6 bases, leaving 4 bases of the junction unmatched. The germline V gene encodes CDR1 MNHEY and CDR2 SVGAGI. CDR3 length: 15 amino acids. CDR3 protein: CASSPGTGNTGELFF. As DNA, the CDR3 is TGTGCCAGCAGCCCAGGGACAGGGAACACCGGGGAGCTGTTTTTT.

There are a few counts of this clonotype. This chain links TRBV19 with TRBJ2-1; TRBD2 matches at 8 bases. Germline assignment: CDR1 LNHDA and CDR2 SQIVND (reference sequence). This CDR3 has 17 residues. V dropped 1 base and J dropped 0; count of bases not matched to a gene: 5. The CDR3 protein is CASSIARREGSYNEQFF. The CDR3 coding sequence is TGTGCCAGTAGTATAGCGCGACGGGAGGGCTCCTACAATGAGCAGTTCTTC.

Only a few counts were recorded for this clonotype. The J gene is TRBJ2-7, the V gene TRBV27, with TRBD2 identical over 9 bases. Trimming took 1 base from V and 2 from J; bases not matched to a gene: 15. This CDR3 spans 19 amino acids. Germline V CDR1 and CDR2: MNHEY, SMNVEV (reference sequence). CDR3 amino acids: CASSLYRKGASGEPYEQYF. Here the CDR3 DNA reads TGTGCCAGCAGTTTATATAGGAAGGGGGCTAGCGGGGAACCCTACGAGCAGTACTTC.

J is TRBJ2-3 and V is TRBV27, with 7 bases identical to TRBD1. The germline V gene has CDR1 MNHEY and CDR2 SMNVEV (reference sequence). The ends lost 5 bases at V and 0 bases at J; junction bases unmatched: 5. The CDR3 length is 15 residues. CDR3 region: CASSPSTGSTDTQYF. CDR3 nucleotide sequence: TGTGCCAGCAGTCCATCGACAGGGAGCACAGATACGCAGTATTTT.

This rearrangement joins TRBV12-3 or TRBV12-4 to TRBJ2-7, with TRBD2 identical over 7 bases. V lost 1 base, J lost 7 bases, and 10 bases stayed unmatched. The CDR3 sequence is 15 residues long. The chain's CDR3 is CASSLVGLAVLEQYF. The CDR3 DNA reads TGTGCCAGCAGTTTAGTGGGGCTAGCGGTCCTGGAGCAGTACTTC.

This clonotype came up a few times. This chain links TRBV20-1 with TRBJ2-2; 8 bases agree with TRBD2. This CDR3 is 15 amino acids long. Germline CDR1 DFQATT, CDR2 SNEGSKA (reference sequence). Trimming took 3 bases from V and 5 from J; bases not matched to a gene: 8. The CDR3 sequence: CSARPSGRGTGELFF. CDR3 sequence (DNA): TGCAGTGCTAGGCCGAGCGGGAGAGGGACCGGGGAGCTGTTTTTT.